Each of the 27 T cell receptor beta chains below was sequenced from the same sample in a study of blood T cell repertoires in COVID-19. Libraries were prepared by immunoSEQ multiplex PCR; TCRdb keeps only in-frame clonotypes and omits some of them. The data contain roughly 250,000 clones, around 82% of them seen just once; the ten biggest clones take up roughly 4.6%. Sequenced material: peripheral blood. All receptors derive from an elderly woman with active or convalescent COVID-19.

V usage is TRBV28 and J usage is TRBJ1-2, with TRBD1 as a possible D gene (6 bases). The CDR3 contains 13 residues. V lost 7 bases, J lost 14 bases, and 23 bases lay in between. Germline V gene sequence: CDR1 MDHEN, CDR2 SYDVKM. CDR3: CASNSQGTQPRTF. The CDR3 region has the DNA TGTGCCAGCAATAGTCAGGGGACGCAACCGCGGACCTTC.

This sequence joins TRBV14 and TRBJ2-5, with D possibly matching TRBD2 (7 bases). CDR3 length equals 17 residues. Looked up from germline, CDR1 is SGHDN and CDR2 is FVKESK. V was clipped by 0 bases and J by 5 bases, with 19 bases between them. CDR3: CASSQDRSKQGGETQYF. As DNA, the CDR3 is TGTGCCAGCAGCCAAGATAGGTCTAAACAGGGAGGGGAGACCCAGTACTTC. Supplemented by reference TRBV14 and TRBJ2-5, the full variable domain reads EAGVTQFPSHSVIEKGQTVTLRCDPISGHDNLYWYRRVMGKEIKFLLHFVKESKQDESGMPNNRFLAERTGGTYSTLKVQPAELEDSGVYFCASSQDRSKQGGETQYFGPGTRLLVL.

The rearrangement joins TRBV19 to TRBJ2-5; TRBD1 matches at 7 bases. CDR1 and CDR2 from the germline V gene are LNHDA and SQIVND (reference sequence). The CDR3 totals 13 residues. J lost 4 bases, V lost 5 bases, and 4 bases had no gene match. The CDR3 here is CASSFNRGETQYF. For the CDR3, the DNA is TGTGCCAGTAGTTTTAACAGGGGAGAGACCCAGTACTTC.

This clone occurred a few times. This rearrangement joins TRBV3-1 (or the pseudogene TRBV3-2) to TRBJ2-7, with D perhaps matching TRBD1 (5 bases). Germline loops: CDR1 LGHDT, CDR2 YNNKEL (reference sequence). V dropped 1 base and J dropped 4 bases, with 14 bases sitting between them. The CDR3 is made up of 15 amino acids. The CDR3 nucleotides are TGTGCCAGCAGCCAAGTCGCCGGTGCAGGGTACGAGCAGTACTTC. This codes for CASSQVAGAGYEQYF.

The V gene is TRBV5-6, the J gene TRBJ1-6; D might be TRBD1 (6 bases). The V and J ends lost 2 bases and 10 bases respectively, with 13 bases between them. Germline CDR1 is SGHDT and CDR2 is YYEEEE. The CDR3 spans 14 residues. In nucleotides, the CDR3 is TGTGCCAGCAGCTTTAGACAGGCAGGATCACCCCTCCACTTT. Translating it yields CASSFRQAGSPLHF.

The chain combines TRBV28 with TRBJ1-2; possible D gene TRBD1, 5 bases. Germline loops: CDR1 MDHEN, CDR2 SYDVKM. Deletions cut 6 bases from V and 10 bases from J, with 18 bases between. The CDR3 runs 13 residues. The CDR3 here is CASRRTPGDVYTF. The CDR3 coding sequence is TGTGCCAGCAGGAGGACACCGGGGGATGTCTACACCTTC.

This chain links TRBV6-5 with TRBJ1-1, with D maybe TRBD1 (6 bases). V gave up 2 bases and J gave up 5 bases, with 9 bases separating them. CDR1 MNHEY and CDR2 SVGAGI come from the germline V gene. The CDR3 contains 13 residues. CDR3 sequence: CASSYRGRTEAFF. CDR3 in DNA: TGTGCCAGCAGTTACAGGGGGAGAACTGAAGCTTTCTTT.

This chain connects TRBV27 to TRBJ2-4; 7 bases are a match to TRBD1. The CDR3 has 15 residues. The V gene's germline CDR1 is MNHEY and CDR2 SMNVEV (reference sequence). Trimming took 5 bases from V and 9 from J; bases not matched to a gene: 13. This CDR3 reads CASSPRGTDVGIQYF. DNA of the CDR3: TGTGCCAGCAGTCCCCGAGGGACAGACGTTGGCATTCAGTACTTC.

The chain has TRBV5-1 and TRBJ2-3; tentative D call: TRBD1 (6 bases). The V and J ends lost 0 bases and 1 base respectively, with 9 bases between them. Germline loops: CDR1 SGHRS, CDR2 YFSETQ. The length of the CDR3 is 15 residues. The DNA for the CDR3 is TGCGCCAGCAGCTTGGACAGGGTGGGCACAGATACGCAGTATTTT. Encoded protein: CASSLDRVGTDTQYF.

The rearrangement joins TRBV18 to TRBJ2-7; D might be TRBD2 (6 bases). The CDR3 is 14 amino acids. Trimming cost V 5 bases and J 0 bases, with 11 bases left between them. From germline, CDR1 is KGHSH and CDR2 LQKENI. The CDR3 region is CASSTGLTSYEQYF. CDR3 DNA sequence: TGTGCCAGCTCAACGGGACTTACCTCCTACGAGCAGTACTTC.

The CDR3 DNA follows: TGTGCCAGCAGTGACTCGTTGGCAGCACCCCTCCACTTT. This encodes CASSDSLAAPLHF. V and J are TRBV6-4 and TRBJ1-6; D is unresolved. Germline loops: CDR1 MRHNA, CDR2 SNTAGT. The ends were cut back, 0 bases at V and 11 bases at J, with 8 bases in the middle. The CDR3 sequence is 13 residues long.

The chain links TRBV5-6 to TRBJ2-1; D might be TRBD1 (6 bases). V was cut by 4 bases and J by 3 bases, with 14 bases left in between. CDR1 and CDR2 (germline): SGHDT, YYEEEE. The CDR3 is 15 residues long. The CDR3 DNA is TGTGCCAGCAGCCCCCTCGGACAGCGCTACAATGAGCAGTTCTTC. Translating it yields CASSPLGQRYNEQFF. Drawing the rest from reference TRBV5-6 and TRBJ2-1, the complete variable domain is DAGVTQSPTHLIKTRGQQVTLRCSPKSGHDTVSWYQQALGQGPQFIFQYYEEEERQRGNFPDRFSGHQFPNYSSELNVNALLLGDSALYLCASSPLGQRYNEQFFGPGTRLTVL.

This clone was observed a handful of times. This sequence joins TRBV20-1 and TRBJ2-2; the match to TRBD2 covers 10 bases. V lost 3 bases and J lost 3; bases outside the gene matches: 7. The CDR3 is made up of 16 amino acids. Germline V gives CDR1 DFQATT, CDR2 SNEGSKA (reference sequence). The CDR3 is CSASSLAGVDTGELFF. The CDR3 nucleotides read TGCAGTGCTAGTTCCCTAGCGGGGGTAGACACCGGGGAGCTGTTTTTT.

The genes are TRBV18 and TRBJ1-3, with a tentative D call TRBD1 (5 bases). This CDR3 comprises 15 residues. V lost 0 bases to trimming and J lost 4 bases, with 10 bases between them. Germline CDR1 reads KGHSH; CDR2 reads LQKENI. The CDR3 DNA reads TGTGCCAGCTCACCACCCAGGGCAAGCGGAAACACCATATATTTT. Translated: CASSPPRASGNTIYF.

The chain recombines TRBV28 with TRBJ2-2; D remains unclear. Trimming removed 2 bases from V and 8 bases from J, with 12 bases in between. The V gene's germline CDR1 is MDHEN and CDR2 SYDVKM. The CDR3 contains 14 residues. DNA of the CDR3: TGTGCCAGCAGTTTACTACATAAACAGGGGGAGCTGTTTTTT. It translates to CASSLLHKQGELFF.

This clone occurred a few times. The chain couples TRBV2 to TRBJ2-3; possibly TRBD2 for D (6 bases). V lost 5 bases and J 0 bases, leaving 9 bases between the germline ends. CDR1 and CDR2 (germline): SNHLY, FYNNEI. The CDR3 runs 14 residues. The CDR3 here is CASSWGTSTDTQYF. In DNA, the CDR3 is TGTGCCAGCAGTTGGGGGACTAGCACAGATACGCAGTATTTT.

The chain carries TRBV7-2 and TRBJ2-2; 7 nucleotides line up with TRBD1. The CDR3 loop spans 16 amino acids. The ends lost 2 bases at V and 1 base at J; junction bases unmatched: 4. CDR1 is SGHTA, CDR2 FQGNSA, per germline. The CDR3 region is CASSLSRGLNTGELFF. CDR3 coding DNA: TGTGCCAGCAGCTTAAGCAGGGGGTTGAACACCGGGGAGCTGTTTTTT.

This sequence joins TRBV28 and TRBJ2-7; perhaps TRBD1 as D (6 bases). This CDR3 is built from 15 residues. CDR1 and CDR2 from the germline V gene are MDHEN and SYDVKM. Between the trimmed V and J ends, which lost 4 bases and 0 bases, there was a span of 13 bases. DNA for the CDR3: TGTGCCAGCAGTTCAGGGGCAGGCGCCTCCTACGAGCAGTACTTC. This encodes CASSSGAGASYEQYF.

This clone was observed a few times. The V gene is TRBV6-5, the J gene TRBJ1-2, with 7 bases that match TRBD1. CDR3 length: 13 amino acids. V trimming: 4 bases; J trimming: 6 bases; junction bases outside the gene matches: 5. Looked up from germline, CDR1 is MNHEY and CDR2 is SVGAGI. CDR3 sequence: CASSWTGYDGYTF. The CDR3 DNA reads as TGTGCCAGCAGTTGGACAGGCTACGATGGCTACACCTTC.

The chain uses TRBV13 and TRBJ1-1, with 7 bases that match TRBD1. In germline, CDR1 is PRHDT, CDR2 FYEKMQ (reference sequence). The CDR3 has 17 amino acids. The V and J ends lost 6 bases and 0 bases, in that order; junction bases with no gene match: 13. The CDR3 coding sequence is TGTGCCAGCAGGCGCCAACCGGGACAGACCATGAACACTGAAGCTTTCTTT. Its translation is CASRRQPGQTMNTEAFF.

The chain recombines TRBV19 with TRBJ1-5; 7 nucleotides match TRBD1. This CDR3 has 16 amino acids. Looked up from germline, CDR1 is LNHDA and CDR2 is SQIVND (reference sequence). V was clipped by 3 bases and J by 11 bases; unmatched bases: 16. The CDR3 protein is CASSIGDRVILSAQHF. The CDR3, as DNA: TGTGCCAGTAGTATCGGCGACAGGGTGATATTATCAGCCCAGCATTTT.

The chain employs TRBV2 and TRBJ2-2, with TRBD1 identical over 7 bases. The length of the CDR3 is 15 residues. CDR1 and CDR2 from the germline V gene are SNHLY and FYNNEI. V lost 4 bases to trimming and J lost 5 bases; unmatched junction nucleotides: 7. The CDR3 nucleotides are TGTGCCAGCAGTGTAGGAGGCAGGGGGACCGGGGAGCTGTTTTTT. The encoded protein is CASSVGGRGTGELFF.

This sequence joins TRBV11-2 and TRBJ2-1; perhaps TRBD1 as D (5 bases). CDR3 size: 15 residues. V was trimmed by 1 base and J by 3 bases, leaving 10 bases between them. Germline CDR1 and CDR2: SGHAT and FQNNGV. The CDR3 DNA follows: TGTGCCAGCAGCTTAGCCCCCGGACACTACAATGAGCAGTTCTTC. Translation gives CASSLAPGHYNEQFF.

The chain uses TRBV6-5 and TRBJ1-2; tentative D call: TRBD1 (5 bases). Trimming shortened V by 1 base and J by 7 bases, and 16 bases separated the two germline ends. Germline V gene sequence: CDR1 MNHEY, CDR2 SVGAGI. The CDR3 contains 15 residues. The CDR3: CASSYYSSGGSGYTF. The CDR3 DNA reads as TGTGCCAGCAGTTACTATAGTTCGGGGGGAAGTGGCTACACCTTC.

The rearrangement joins TRBV18 to TRBJ1-1; perhaps TRBD1 as D (5 bases). Trimming took off 5 bases at V and 1 base at J, with 8 bases between the two ends. This CDR3 comprises 13 residues. Germline CDR1 KGHSH, CDR2 LQKENI. DNA of the CDR3: TGTGCCAGCTCAGCGACAGAGAACACTGAAGCTTTCTTT. Its translation: CASSATENTEAFF.

This rearrangement joins TRBV6-5 to TRBJ1-1; no definite D call. The ends were cut back, 2 bases at V and 4 bases at J, with 8 bases in the middle. This CDR3 comprises 13 residues. Looked up from germline, CDR1 is MNHEY and CDR2 is SVGAGI. CDR3 in amino acids: CASSYGRGTEAFF. For the CDR3, the DNA is TGTGCCAGCAGTTACGGGCGGGGCACTGAAGCTTTCTTT.

V usage is TRBV24-1 and J usage is TRBJ1-2; 7 bases match TRBD1. Trimming removed 3 bases from V and 7 bases from J; junction bases left unmatched: 7. Germline lookup yields CDR1 KGHDR and CDR2 SFDVKD. The CDR3 runs to 14 residues. The CDR3 is CATSDGNYRGGYTF. Here the CDR3 DNA reads TGTGCCACCAGTGATGGAAACTACAGGGGTGGCTACACCTTC.